Below are 6 T cell receptor beta chains sequenced from a single sample in a study of shared clonotypes between healthy human individuals. Clones were read by immunoSEQ multiplex PCR, and TCRdb kept only the in-frame ones, dropping some. The data show about 2.3 million clones, approximately 93% seen once. The sequencing sample was made of naive CD4+ T cells from PBMCs. The subset was: CD45RA+ positively selected. The receptors shown here come from a man younger than 30 in good health. Some clones in this sample may be carry-over from other donors' samples.

This chain uses TRBV18 with TRBJ2-7; 8 bases line up with TRBD1. The germline V gene has CDR1 KGHSH and CDR2 LQKENI. J was trimmed by 9 bases and V by 3 bases; bases with no gene match: 7. This CDR3 has 13 residues. CDR3 DNA sequence: TGTGCCAGCTCACCGGACAGGGAGTATGGGCAGTACTTC. Protein sequence: CASSPDREYGQYF.

About this clone itself: Additional DNA sequences in this sample encode the identical CDR3. V is TRBV18 and J is TRBJ1-4; tentative D call: TRBD1 (6 bases). There are 14 residues in the CDR3. CDR1 is KGHSH, CDR2 LQKENI, per germline. Trimming removed 6 bases at V and 8 bases at J, with 16 bases between. The CDR3 DNA reads TGTGCCAGCTCGCCTCAGGGGAGTGGAGAAAAACTGTTTTTT. As protein: CASSPQGSGEKLFF.

The DNA of the CDR3 is TGTGCCAGTAACGGGGGGACAGGGTATGTGGGTGAGCAGTTCTTC. Its protein is CASNGGTGYVGEQFF. V gene TRBV6-6 combines with J gene TRBJ2-1; TRBD1 agrees at 9 bases. CDR1 and CDR2 from the germline V gene are MNHNY and SVGAGI (reference sequence). CDR3 length: 15 amino acids. With V trimmed by 9 bases and J by 9 bases, 15 bases remained unmatched.

The chain combines TRBV21-1 with TRBJ1-1; the table's D call, TRBD1, has no DNA check behind it. TRBV21-1 counts as a pseudogene. The CDR3 loop spans 15 amino acids. The CDR3 is CASSPLVTGDTEAFF. DNA for the CDR3: TGTGCCAGCAGCCCCTTGGTGACAGGGGACACTGAAGCTTTCTTT.

The chain is built from TRBV7-9 and TRBJ2-1, with D uncertain. V lost 1 base, J lost 11 bases, and 9 bases lay in between. The V gene's germline CDR1 is SEHNR and CDR2 FQNEAQ (reference sequence). The CDR3 covers 12 residues. Here the CDR3 DNA reads TGTGCCAGCAGCTTAGACGGACGGAAGCAGTTCTTC. It encodes CASSLDGRKQFF.

The table lists this clone with a count of one. The J gene is TRBJ1-1, the V gene TRBV28; D remains ambiguous. CDR1 MDHEN and CDR2 SYDVKM come from the germline V gene. The CDR3 is 14 residues long. Trimming cost V 3 bases and J 4 bases, with 12 bases left between them. This CDR3 reads CASSLAVPITEAFF. In DNA form, the CDR3 reads TGTGCCAGCAGTTTGGCAGTACCGATCACTGAAGCTTTCTTT.